This paragraph reports one TCR beta chain. Antigen unknown. The data belong to a study of T cell repertoires in ileal Crohn's disease. Notes on the study in general: Clonal expansions were more frequent in active smokers than non-smokers at surgery. Compared with CD4 T cells, sorted CD8 cells carried more expanded clones.

CDR3 length equals 13 residues. CDR1 SQVTM and CDR2 ANQGSEA come from the germline V gene. The V gene end was trimmed by 2 bases and the J gene end by 4 bases; junction bases not matched to a gene: 5. Using immunoSEQ multiplex PCR, the repertoire was profiled, and TCRdb retains in-frame clones only, with some absent. Of some 4,500 clones in the sample, 76% were seen once. The material sequenced was ileal tissue. The chain combines TRBV29-1 with TRBJ2-7, with 7 positions matching TRBD2. This TCR was sampled from an adult with Crohn's disease. The CDR3, as DNA: TGCAGCGTTGAATCGGGGGGTGGTTACGAGCAGTACTTC. Translating gives CSVESGGGYEQYF.